These 27 T cell receptor beta chains share one sample of origin, sequenced in a study of cytotoxic CD8 clonotypes in ibrutinib-treated CLL. Using immunoSEQ multiplex PCR, the repertoire was profiled, and TCRdb retains in-frame clones only, with some absent. This sample has hundreds of thousands of clones, with 75% to 85% found just once. The source was PBMCs, collected after 12 months of ibrutinib treatment. These receptors were collected from a human donor with chronic lymphocytic leukemia.

The chain employs TRBV6-5 and TRBJ1-3; D is unresolved. The CDR3 extends over 16 amino acids. The V gene lost 0 bases and the J gene lost 2 bases, with 11 bases spanning the gap. CDR1 is MNHEY and CDR2 is SVGAGI in the germline V gene. The CDR3 DNA is TGTGCCAGCAGTTACTCGGGAGAGTCTCCTGGAAACACCATATATTTT. Protein sequence: CASSYSGESPGNTIYF.

The CDR3 bases are TGTGCCAGCAGCCAAGAGGGGCTAGCGGTCTACGAGCAGTACTTC. This codes for CASSQEGLAVYEQYF. The chain joins TRBV4-2 to TRBJ2-7, with 7 bases lining up with TRBD2. Losses at the gene ends were 0 bases for V and 3 bases for J; bases not matched to a gene: 5. CDR1 and CDR2 from the germline V gene are LGHNA and YNFKEQ. The CDR3 sequence is 15 residues long.

The rearrangement uses TRBV7-9 and TRBJ2-1; TRBD1 matches 11 bases. This CDR3 has 14 amino acids. Looked up from germline, CDR1 is SEHNR and CDR2 is FQNEAQ (reference sequence). The J segment lost 9 bases and the V segment lost 4 bases, leaving 5 bases of the junction unmatched. The CDR3 is CASSSPGQGGEQFF. DNA of the CDR3: TGTGCCAGCAGCTCGCCGGGACAGGGGGGTGAGCAGTTCTTC.

The chain joins TRBV4-2 to TRBJ2-1; TRBD1 agrees at 9 bases. Germline CDR1 LGHNA, CDR2 YNFKEQ. V lost 1 base, J lost 8 bases, and 9 bases stayed unmatched. This CDR3 contains 16 residues. Here the CDR3 DNA reads TGTGCCAGCAGCCAAGGTACAGGGGGCGCGGTAGATGAGCAGTTCTTC. Translated, it gives CASSQGTGGAVDEQFF.

The chain joins TRBV6-5 to TRBJ2-3, with a tentative D call TRBD2 (7 bases). V was cut by 5 bases and J by 3 bases, with 12 bases left in between. This CDR3 has 14 amino acids. Germline lookup yields CDR1 MNHEY and CDR2 SVGAGI. The CDR3: CASSRGAGTDTQYF. The DNA for the CDR3 is TGTGCCAGCAGTCGGGGGGCCGGTACAGATACGCAGTATTTT.

This sequence joins TRBV19 and TRBJ2-2, with 10 bases lining up with TRBD1. Germline lookup yields CDR1 LNHDA and CDR2 SQIVND (reference sequence). The ends lost 4 bases at V and 4 bases at J; junction bases unmatched: 9. CDR3 length: 17 residues. The CDR3 here is CASSTPPGTGATGELFF. Written as DNA, the CDR3 is TGTGCCAGTAGTACCCCACCCGGGACAGGGGCCACCGGGGAGCTGTTTTTT. The entire variable domain, with the rest obtained from reference TRBV19 and TRBJ2-2, is as follows: DGGITQSPKYLFRKEGQNVTLSCEQNLNHDAMYWYRQDPGQGLRLIYYSQIVNDFQKGDIAEGYSVSREKKESFPLTVTSAQKNPTAFYLCASSTPPGTGATGELFFGEGSRLTVL.

A remark on this clone: Relative to the germline gene, one junction end is altered; a read error may explain this. This chain connects TRBV20-1 to TRBJ1-2; D is perhaps TRBD1 (6 bases). CDR3 size: 11 residues. Germline V CDR1 and CDR2: DFQATT, SNEGSKA (reference sequence). The CDR3 nucleotides read TGCAGTGCTAGATCCGGGGGGGCAGGGGCCTTC. This translates into CSARSGGAGAF.

The V gene is TRBV19, the J gene TRBJ1-1; D might be TRBD1 (6 bases). The CDR3 has 13 amino acids. Germline V CDR1 and CDR2: LNHDA, SQIVND (reference sequence). The V end was cut by 2 bases, the J end by 3 bases, with 7 bases between. Written as DNA, the CDR3 is TGTGCCAGTAGTATAAAGGGGGACACTGAAGCTTTCTTT. This codes for CASSIKGDTEAFF.

The genes are TRBV12-5 and TRBJ2-7, with D possibly being TRBD1 or TRBD2 (6 bases each). The V end was cut by 3 bases, the J end by 6 bases, with 9 bases between. This CDR3 is built from 12 residues. Germline assignment: CDR1 LGHNT and CDR2 FRNRAP. CDR3 amino acids: CASGFEGGEQYF. CDR3 bases: TGTGCTAGTGGTTTCGAGGGGGGCGAGCAGTACTTC.

The chain recombines TRBV29-1 with TRBJ2-1; no reliable D call. This CDR3 has 14 residues. Germline V CDR1 and CDR2: SQVTM, ANQGSEA. V was trimmed by 4 bases and J by 2 bases, leaving 12 bases between them. CDR3 nucleotide sequence: TGCAGCGTTGTAATAGTCCTCCCCTACAATGAGCAGTTCTTC. Translating it yields CSVVIVLPYNEQFF.

The chain uses TRBV6-5 and TRBJ2-7; D perhaps matches TRBD1 (6 bases). CDR3 length: 15 amino acids. CDR1 is MNHEY and CDR2 is SVGAGI in the germline V gene. Trimming stripped 4 bases from V and 2 bases from J, with 15 bases between. The chain's CDR3 is CASSWTELAPYEQYF. CDR3 nucleotides: TGTGCCAGCAGTTGGACAGAATTGGCCCCCTACGAGCAGTACTTC.

The V gene is TRBV29-1, the J gene TRBJ1-1, with D perhaps TRBD1 (6 bases). Deletions cut 7 bases from V and 1 base from J, with 10 bases between. This CDR3 region has 12 residues. The germline gives CDR1 SQVTM, CDR2 ANQGSEA. In nucleotides, the CDR3 is TGCAGCGGTGGACAGCCGAACACTGAAGCTTTCTTT. Its protein is CSGGQPNTEAFF.

The rearrangement uses TRBV6-1 and TRBJ2-3; the D is unclear. The CDR3 is 14 amino acids. V lost 4 bases and J 3 bases, leaving 11 bases between the germline ends. Germline V gives CDR1 MNHNS, CDR2 SASEGT. Here the CDR3 DNA reads TGTGCCAGCAGTGGCGGCTCCTGGACAGATACGCAGTATTTT. It is translated as CASSGGSWTDTQYF.

The chain employs TRBV5-5 and TRBJ1-1, with 9 bases lining up with TRBD1. This CDR3 comprises 16 residues. Germline loops: CDR1 SGHKS, CDR2 YYEKEE (reference sequence). V trimming: 1 base; J trimming: 0 bases; junction bases outside the gene matches: 4. The CDR3 sequence: CASSLPQGAMNTEAFF. The CDR3 DNA reads as TGTGCCAGCAGCTTGCCACAGGGGGCGATGAACACTGAAGCTTTCTTT.

The rearrangement links TRBV6-5 to TRBJ2-7; D is possibly TRBD1 (6 bases). V lost 0 bases and J lost 3, with 12 bases in between. Germline V gene data show CDR1 as MNHEY and CDR2 as SVGAGI. The CDR3 length is 15 residues. Here the CDR3 reads CASSYSSSDSYEQYF. For the CDR3, the DNA is TGTGCCAGCAGTTACTCGAGTTCGGACAGCTACGAGCAGTACTTC.

The genes are TRBV28 and TRBJ2-1; 8 nucleotides align to TRBD1. The CDR3 is 14 amino acids. Germline CDR1 and CDR2: MDHEN and SYDVKM. V lost 9 bases to trimming and J lost 4 bases; unmatched junction nucleotides: 8. CDR3 coding DNA: TGTGCCAGACTACCGGGACAGGAATACAATGAGCAGTTCTTC. This sequence encodes CARLPGQEYNEQFF.

This clone showed up just once. V and J are TRBV9 and TRBJ2-5, with TRBD2 identical over 9 bases. This CDR3 is 16 amino acids long. V trimming: 0 bases; J trimming: 3 bases; junction bases outside the gene matches: 6. The germline CDR1 and CDR2 sequences are SGDLS and YYNGEE. CDR3: CASSVATRGGKETQYF. CDR3 coding DNA: TGTGCCAGCAGCGTAGCTACGCGGGGGGGGAAAGAGACCCAGTACTTC.

This chain joins TRBV5-4 and TRBJ2-2; tentatively, D is TRBD2 (6 bases). V shed 3 bases and J shed 0 bases, with 12 bases lying between them. Germline lookup yields CDR1 SGHNT and CDR2 YYREEE (reference sequence). This CDR3 comprises 16 residues. This chain's CDR3 is CASSSPSEPNTGELFF. CDR3 DNA: TGTGCCAGCAGCTCTCCTAGCGAGCCGAACACCGGGGAGCTGTTTTTT.

V and J are TRBV19 and TRBJ2-2; 11 bases map to TRBD2. Germline trimming cut 6 bases from V and 6 bases from J; bases unmatched to any gene: 15. The CDR3 covers 18 residues. Germline loops: CDR1 LNHDA, CDR2 SQIVND (reference sequence). CDR3 sequence: CASSTTPGLAVGPGELFF. The CDR3 DNA reads as TGTGCCAGTAGCACAACCCCGGGACTAGCGGTTGGTCCCGGGGAGCTGTTTTTT.

The V call is TRBV18, the J call TRBJ2-5; tentatively, D is TRBD1 (6 bases). CDR3 length: 14 residues. Germline CDR1 reads KGHSH; CDR2 reads LQKENI. V gave up 6 bases and J gave up 6 bases, with 17 bases separating them. The chain's CDR3 is CASSPGESKKTQYF. CDR3 sequence (DNA): TGTGCCAGCTCCCCAGGGGAGTCTAAGAAGACCCAGTACTTC.

The rearrangement links TRBV11-2 to TRBJ1-3; D ambiguous. V shed 6 bases and J shed 5 bases, with 11 bases lying between them. The CDR3 is 13 residues long. Germline CDR1 is SGHAT and CDR2 is FQNNGV. In nucleotides, the CDR3 is TGTGCCAGCAGTCGACCTCCTCGAAACACCATATATTTT. It yields the protein CASSRPPRNTIYF.

The gene calls are TRBV28 and TRBJ2-5; D uncertain. V lost 1 base and J lost 4, with 13 bases in between. Germline V lookup: CDR1 MDHEN, CDR2 SYDVKM. The CDR3 consists of 15 residues. The CDR3 loop is CASSLSWAVRETQYF. The DNA for the CDR3 is TGTGCCAGCAGTTTATCCTGGGCCGTCCGAGAGACCCAGTACTTC.

To note about this clone: This specimen includes other DNA sequences encoding the same CDR3. The rearrangement links TRBV2 to TRBJ1-1, with TRBD1 as a possible D gene (6 bases). With 4 bases removed from V and 4 bases from J, the gap between germline ends came to 13 bases. The germline V gene encodes CDR1 SNHLY and CDR2 FYNNEI. This CDR3 has 14 residues. The CDR3 sequence is CASSGEWDITEAFF. CDR3 nucleotide sequence: TGTGCCAGCAGTGGGGAGTGGGACATCACTGAAGCTTTCTTT. The whole variable domain, remainder taken from reference TRBV2 and TRBJ1-1, is EPEVTQTPSHQVTQMGQEVILRCVPISNHLYFYWYRQILGQKVEFLVSFYNNEISEKSEIFDDQFSVERPDGSNFTLKIRSTKLEDSAMYFCASSGEWDITEAFFGQGTRLTVV.

Only a few counts were recorded for this clone. This sequence joins TRBV7-9 and TRBJ2-5; 9 bases match TRBD1. V was pared by 7 bases and J by 4 bases, with 10 bases of the junction left unmatched. The CDR3 extends over 15 amino acids. The V gene's germline CDR1 is SEHNR and CDR2 FQNEAQ (reference sequence). The CDR3 region has the DNA TGTGCCAGCACCGAAGGCGGACAGGGGAGAGAGACCCAGTACTTC. Its protein is CASTEGGQGRETQYF.

The CDR3 is CASSQEGYRGGGSGANVLTF. The CDR3 nucleotides are TGCGCCAGCAGCCAAGAAGGGTACAGGGGCGGGGGATCTGGGGCCAACGTCCTGACTTTC. V gene TRBV4-1 combines with J gene TRBJ2-6; D is tentatively TRBD1 or TRBD2 (7 bases each). Germline CDR1 is MGHRA and CDR2 is YSYEKL. The CDR3 spans 20 residues. Trimming removed 0 bases at V and 1 base at J, with 19 bases between.

The chain recombines TRBV6-7 with TRBJ2-3, with 8 bases that match TRBD2. TRBV6-7 is marked as an open reading frame, function uncertain. V shed 7 bases, J shed 1 base, and the junction held 4 bases outside the gene matches. The CDR3 is 14 residues long. The CDR3: CASIPTSGTDTQYF. Here the CDR3 DNA reads TGTGCCAGCATTCCGACTAGCGGCACAGATACGCAGTATTTT.

The chain recombines TRBV15 with TRBJ2-2; 8 bases agree with TRBD2. Trimming at V came to 1 base and at J to 1 base, leaving 5 bases not matched to a gene. This CDR3 has 17 amino acids. CDR1 LNHNV and CDR2 YYDKDF come from the germline V gene (reference sequence). CDR3: CATSRGGGTRNTGELFF. Here the CDR3 DNA reads TGTGCCACCAGCAGAGGCGGGGGGACCAGGAACACCGGGGAGCTGTTTTTT.